This T cell receptor beta chain originates from a study of T cells after yellow fever vaccination. CDR1 MGHDK and CDR2 SYGVNS come from the germline V gene. CDR3 size: 17 residues. V was trimmed by 3 bases and J by 7 bases, leaving 19 bases between them. TCRdb analysed the 5' RACE reads with MiXCR anew, one entry per CDR3 protein. In the table there are about 210,000 distinct CDR3 sequences, less than 3.5% of which are singletons. The sequence came from a man aged 18 to 29 who received the YFV17D yellow fever vaccine. The input for sequencing was CD4+ T cells sorted from PBMCs, taken 10 days after the yellow fever booster vaccination. The genes are TRBV25-1 and TRBJ1-6, with a possible D match to TRBD1 (6 bases). Here the CDR3 DNA reads TGTGCCAGCAGTGACGGACAGTTTGGGACGCTAAATTCACCCCTCCACTTT. Translated: CASSDGQFGTLNSPLHF.